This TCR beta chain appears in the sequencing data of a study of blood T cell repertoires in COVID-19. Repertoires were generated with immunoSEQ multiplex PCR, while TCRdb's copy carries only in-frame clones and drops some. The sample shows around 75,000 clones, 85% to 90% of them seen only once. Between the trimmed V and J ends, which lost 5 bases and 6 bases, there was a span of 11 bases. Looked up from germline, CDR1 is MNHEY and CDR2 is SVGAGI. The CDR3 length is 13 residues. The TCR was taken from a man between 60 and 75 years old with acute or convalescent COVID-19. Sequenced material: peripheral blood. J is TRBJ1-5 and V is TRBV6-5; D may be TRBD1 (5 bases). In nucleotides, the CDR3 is TGTGCCAGCAGTCGCAGGGTAACTCAGCCCCAGCATTTT. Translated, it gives CASSRRVTQPQHF.